This entry describes one T cell receptor (beta chain). Antigen unknown. Specified time point: week 11, during vaccination. Every vaccine dose comprised 300 ug of mutant IDH1 20-mer peptide plus topical imiquimod. This entry belongs to a study of a mutant IDH1 vaccine in newly diagnosed glioma. About the study: Vaccines were begun 4-6 weeks after radiotherapy alone, or with temozolomide cycles. Treated patients showed a male proportion of 62.5%, a female proportion of about 40%, and a mean age of roughly 40 years. Patients previously underwent radiotherapy, temozolomide, or both, and most underwent both.

Overall study findings and caveats: Vaccine-induced immune responses occurred in 93.3% of patients.

The table came from immunoSEQ multiplex PCR; TCRdb's copy has only in-frame clones and leaves some out. The data hold tens of thousands of clones, with around 80% observed a single time. Sequencing used PBMCs, obtained from a glioma patient whose treatment included an IDH1 peptide vaccine. The receptor comes from a man between 40 and 49 years old with glioma.

The CDR3: CASSATGGAEYEQYF. Written as DNA, the CDR3 is TGTGCCAGCAGTGCAACAGGGGGCGCGGAATACGAGCAGTACTTC. V usage is TRBV6-5 and J usage is TRBJ2-7; 9 nucleotides align to TRBD1. Germline-derived CDR1 and CDR2 are MNHEY and SVGAGI. Germline trimming cut 5 bases from V and 4 bases from J; bases unmatched to any gene: 9. The CDR3 totals 15 residues.